Listed below are T cell receptor beta chains from one sample, sequenced in a study of T-cell memory formation after mild COVID-19. TCRdb reprocessed the 5' RACE reads via MiXCR and lists one record per CDR3 protein. The sample consists of just over 400,000 distinct CDR3 sequences, more than 20% of them appearing once. The material sequenced was PBMCs or a T cell subset sorted from them (not recorded which). The receptors stem from an adult woman who had mild COVID-19 (a few samples of this study predate the infection). Cell type and time point are not known. Each CDR3 is given with its conserved first and last residue. A D gene is named only where the DNA matches it firmly. Where a row states a size, it is once, few, many or the class of an expanded clone; other rows omit it.

CDR3 DNA: TGTGCCAGCAGCAACCCGACAGGGGAGAACACTGAAGCTTTCTTT
CDR3 protein: CASSNPTGENTEAFF
CDR3 length: 15
D gene: TRBD1
J gene: TRBJ1-1
V gene: TRBV7-8
clone size: few

CDR3 DNA: TGTGCCAGCAGTGAGGAGGTAGCCTCCTACAATGAGCAGTTCTTC
CDR3 protein: CASSEEVASYNEQFF
CDR3 length: 15
D gene: .
J gene: TRBJ2-1
V gene: TRBV6-1
clone size: .

CDR3 DNA: TGTGCCAGCAGCGATGGACTAGCGGGACACACAGATACGCAGTATTTT
CDR3 protein: CASSDGLAGHTDTQYF
CDR3 length: 16
D gene: TRBD2
J gene: TRBJ2-3
V gene: TRBV9
clone size: few

CDR3 DNA: TGTGCCAGCAGCCTAACCCCGGAGATTTCTACAGGAAATGGCTACACCTTC
CDR3 protein: CASSLTPEISTGNGYTF
CDR3 length: 17
D gene: .
J gene: TRBJ1-2
V gene: TRBV12-3/TRBV12-4
clone size: .

CDR3 DNA: TGTGCCAGCCTCCCGGGACAGGGCTACAATGAGCAGTTCTTC
CDR3 protein: CASLPGQGYNEQFF
CDR3 length: 14
D gene: TRBD1
J gene: TRBJ2-1
V gene: TRBV12-3/TRBV12-4
clone size: few

CDR3 DNA: TGCAGTGCTTTCCCCTCTGGGGCCAACGTCCTGACTTTC
CDR3 protein: CSAFPSGANVLTF
CDR3 length: 13
D gene: .
J gene: TRBJ2-6
V gene: TRBV20-1
clone size: .

CDR3 DNA: TGCAGTGCTAGCGAGGCAGGGCTCTCCTACGAGCAGTACTTC
CDR3 protein: CSASEAGLSYEQYF
CDR3 length: 14
D gene: .
J gene: TRBJ2-7
V gene: TRBV20-1
clone size: .

CDR3 DNA: TGCAGTGCTAGAAGACTTTCGGGGACCGTGAACACTGAAGCTTTCTTT
CDR3 protein: CSARRLSGTVNTEAFF
CDR3 length: 16
D gene: .
J gene: TRBJ1-1
V gene: TRBV20-1
clone size: many

CDR3 DNA: TGTGCCAGCAGCAACCGACATGGGGTCTACGAGCAGTACTTC
CDR3 protein: CASSNRHGVYEQYF
CDR3 length: 14
D gene: .
J gene: TRBJ2-7
V gene: TRBV7-2
clone size: .

CDR3 DNA: TGTGCCAGCACCCAGGGCCACTATGGCTACACCTTC
CDR3 protein: CASTQGHYGYTF
CDR3 length: 12
D gene: .
J gene: TRBJ1-2
V gene: TRBV6-5
clone size: once

CDR3 DNA: TGCAGTGCGAAGAGCGGGGTCGCCATCAAAAACATTCAGTACTTC
CDR3 protein: CSAKSGVAIKNIQYF
CDR3 length: 15
D gene: TRBD2
J gene: TRBJ2-4
V gene: TRBV20-1
clone size: .

CDR3 DNA: TGTGCCAGCAGCGACAACCTTAGCGATGGGCGTTATACGCAGTATTTT
CDR3 protein: CASSDNLSDGRYTQYF
CDR3 length: 16
D gene: .
J gene: TRBJ2-3
V gene: TRBV9
clone size: few

CDR3 DNA: TGTGCCAGCAGTTTACCACTAGCGGGGAGGTTGGACGGGGAGCTGTTTTTT
CDR3 protein: CASSLPLAGRLDGELFF
CDR3 length: 17
D gene: TRBD2
J gene: TRBJ2-2
V gene: TRBV6-5
clone size: .

CDR3 DNA: TGTGCCAGCAGCCGGCCACCCCCAGGGATGAGTTGTATCACCGAGCAGTACTTC
CDR3 protein: CASSRPPPGMSCITEQYF
CDR3 length: 18
D gene: .
J gene: TRBJ2-7
V gene: TRBV21-1
clone size: .

CDR3 DNA: TGTGCCAGCAGTTACTCGGCGTCTAGCGGGGGCGTTTTCGATGAGCAGTTCTTC
CDR3 protein: CASSYSASSGGVFDEQFF
CDR3 length: 18
D gene: TRBD2
J gene: TRBJ2-1
V gene: TRBV6-2/TRBV6-3
clone size: .

CDR3 DNA: TGTGCCAGCAGCGTAGAGGTAGCCAGGAATGAGCAGTTCTTC
CDR3 protein: CASSVEVARNEQFF
CDR3 length: 14
D gene: .
J gene: TRBJ2-1
V gene: TRBV9
clone size: few

CDR3 DNA: TGCAGCGTTGAAGATCTTCTTGGGGCGCAGAACACTGAAGCTTTCTTT
CDR3 protein: CSVEDLLGAQNTEAFF
CDR3 length: 16
D gene: .
J gene: TRBJ1-1
V gene: TRBV29-1
clone size: .

CDR3 DNA: TGTGCCAGCAGCAGGACTAGCGGGTACTACAATGAGCAGTTCTTC
CDR3 protein: CASSRTSGYYNEQFF
CDR3 length: 15
D gene: TRBD2
J gene: TRBJ2-1
V gene: TRBV5-4
clone size: many

CDR3 DNA: TGTGCCAGCTCACCACCGATCGGGACAGGTCCCTACGAGCAGTACTTC
CDR3 protein: CASSPPIGTGPYEQYF
CDR3 length: 16
D gene: TRBD1
J gene: TRBJ2-7
V gene: TRBV18
clone size: .

CDR3 DNA: TGTGCCAGCAACTACAGGGAAAAAGGGCTCGAGGAGCTGTTTTTT
CDR3 protein: CASNYREKGLEELFF
CDR3 length: 15
D gene: .
J gene: TRBJ2-2
V gene: TRBV6-1
clone size: .

CDR3 DNA: TGCGCCAGCAGTCAAGGGCACAGGGACACTGAAGCTTTCTTT
CDR3 protein: CASSQGHRDTEAFF
CDR3 length: 14
D gene: .
J gene: TRBJ1-1
V gene: TRBV23-1
clone size: .

CDR3 DNA: TGCGCCAGCAGCTTGCCTGTCTCCGGGGGGGAGCTGTTTTTT
CDR3 protein: CASSLPVSGGELFF
CDR3 length: 14
D gene: .
J gene: TRBJ2-2
V gene: TRBV5-1
clone size: .

CDR3 DNA: TGTGCCAGCAGTCCAGCGGGAGGCCTTAACAATGAGCAGTTCTTC
CDR3 protein: CASSPAGGLNNEQFF
CDR3 length: 15
D gene: TRBD2
J gene: TRBJ2-1
V gene: TRBV12-3/TRBV12-4
clone size: few

CDR3 DNA: TGCAGCGTTACTAGCGTTTTAGCCAAAAACATTCAGTACTTC
CDR3 protein: CSVTSVLAKNIQYF
CDR3 length: 14
D gene: TRBD2
J gene: TRBJ2-4
V gene: TRBV29-1
clone size: .

CDR3 DNA: TGTGCCAGCAGCTTAGAGACAGTGGCTGCAGCTTTCTTT
CDR3 protein: CASSLETVAAAFF
CDR3 length: 13
D gene: .
J gene: TRBJ1-1
V gene: TRBV7-8
clone size: .

CDR3 DNA: TGTGCCAGCAGTTTAGGTGGGAGTTCAGATACGCAGTATTTT
CDR3 protein: CASSLGGSSDTQYF
CDR3 length: 14
D gene: .
J gene: TRBJ2-3
V gene: TRBV12-3/TRBV12-4
clone size: .

CDR3 DNA: TGCGCCAGCAGCCACGGGACTAGCGGGAGGTTCTACGAGCAGTACTTC
CDR3 protein: CASSHGTSGRFYEQYF
CDR3 length: 16
D gene: TRBD2
J gene: TRBJ2-7
V gene: TRBV4-3
clone size: .

CDR3 DNA: TGTGCCAGCAGCCCCGGCGTCAGGCGGGAGACCCAGTACTTC
CDR3 protein: CASSPGVRRETQYF
CDR3 length: 14
D gene: .
J gene: TRBJ2-5
V gene: TRBV11-2
clone size: few

CDR3 DNA: TGCAGCGTGGTGACAGGGCTCCACTCTGGAAACACCATATATTTT
CDR3 protein: CSVVTGLHSGNTIYF
CDR3 length: 15
D gene: TRBD1
J gene: TRBJ1-3
V gene: TRBV29-1
clone size: few

CDR3 DNA: TGCAGTGCTAACGGGTGGACCGGACGCCCCACAGATACGCAGTATTTT
CDR3 protein: CSANGWTGRPTDTQYF
CDR3 length: 16
D gene: .
J gene: TRBJ2-3
V gene: TRBV20-1
clone size: .

CDR3 DNA: TGCGCCAGCAGCTTCAACGCGGGGGGGCTGGAGACCCAGTACTTC
CDR3 protein: CASSFNAGGLETQYF
CDR3 length: 15
D gene: TRBD2
J gene: TRBJ2-5
V gene: TRBV5-1
clone size: .

CDR3 DNA: TGTGCCAGCAGTCCCCGGGGTCACACCGGGGAGCTGTTTTTT
CDR3 protein: CASSPRGHTGELFF
CDR3 length: 14
D gene: .
J gene: TRBJ2-2
V gene: TRBV12-3/TRBV12-4
clone size: few

CDR3 DNA: TGCGCCAGCAGCAATCAGGGAATGAACACTGAAGCTTTCTTT
CDR3 protein: CASSNQGMNTEAFF
CDR3 length: 14
D gene: .
J gene: TRBJ1-1
V gene: TRBV5-1
clone size: .

CDR3 DNA: TGTGCCAGCAGTCTCACCGGGACAGGGGGCCCGGGGACAGATACGCAGTATTTT
CDR3 protein: CASSLTGTGGPGTDTQYF
CDR3 length: 18
D gene: TRBD1
J gene: TRBJ2-3
V gene: TRBV12-3/TRBV12-4
clone size: few

CDR3 DNA: TGCAGCGTTGTTCCCGACACCACCTACACTGAAGCTTTCTTT
CDR3 protein: CSVVPDTTYTEAFF
CDR3 length: 14
D gene: .
J gene: TRBJ1-1
V gene: TRBV29-1
clone size: .

CDR3 DNA: TGTGCCAGCAGCTTCAGGGAGAGCTCCTACAATGAGCAGTTCTTC
CDR3 protein: CASSFRESSYNEQFF
CDR3 length: 15
D gene: .
J gene: TRBJ2-1
V gene: TRBV7-8
clone size: .

CDR3 DNA: TGTGCCAGCAGTGACCATATCTATGGCTACACCTTC
CDR3 protein: CASSDHIYGYTF
CDR3 length: 12
D gene: .
J gene: TRBJ1-2
V gene: TRBV12-3/TRBV12-4
clone size: .

CDR3 DNA: TGTGCCAGCAGCCAAGTTCGAGGAAACATTCAGTACTTC
CDR3 protein: CASSQVRGNIQYF
CDR3 length: 13
D gene: .
J gene: TRBJ2-4
V gene: TRBV3-1
clone size: .

CDR3 DNA: TGTGCCTGGACCCCGGGACTAGCGGGGGGGGGGGATACGCAGTATTTT
CDR3 protein: CAWTPGLAGGGDTQYF
CDR3 length: 16
D gene: TRBD2
J gene: TRBJ2-3
V gene: TRBV30
clone size: .

CDR3 DNA: TGTGCCAGCAGCTTAGACAGGGCCCTAGGTCAGCCCCAGCATTTT
CDR3 protein: CASSLDRALGQPQHF
CDR3 length: 15
D gene: .
J gene: TRBJ1-5
V gene: TRBV7-2
clone size: .

CDR3 DNA: TGCGCCAGCAGCGTTGACTACACTGAAGCTTTCTTT
CDR3 protein: CASSVDYTEAFF
CDR3 length: 12
D gene: .
J gene: TRBJ1-1
V gene: TRBV5-1
clone size: few

CDR3 DNA: TGTGCCAGCAGTCTCATAAATCAGCCCCAGCATTTT
CDR3 protein: CASSLINQPQHF
CDR3 length: 12
D gene: .
J gene: TRBJ1-5
V gene: TRBV12-3/TRBV12-4
clone size: .

CDR3 DNA: TGTGCCAGCAGCTTAGCTCGCCGGGACACTGAAGCTTTCTTT
CDR3 protein: CASSLARRDTEAFF
CDR3 length: 14
D gene: .
J gene: TRBJ1-1
V gene: TRBV7-6
clone size: .

CDR3 DNA: TGTGCCAGCAGTAAAACAGGGGACACTGAAGCTTTCTTT
CDR3 protein: CASSKTGDTEAFF
CDR3 length: 13
D gene: TRBD1
J gene: TRBJ1-1
V gene: TRBV12-3/TRBV12-4
clone size: .

CDR3 DNA: TGTGCCAGCAGCTTAGACTCGCGCAGTCTTGGAGATACGCAGTATTTT
CDR3 protein: CASSLDSRSLGDTQYF
CDR3 length: 16
D gene: .
J gene: TRBJ2-3
V gene: TRBV7-2
clone size: few

CDR3 DNA: TGTGCCAGCAGCTTTCTTGATGATACGCAGTATTTT
CDR3 protein: CASSFLDDTQYF
CDR3 length: 12
D gene: .
J gene: TRBJ2-3
V gene: TRBV5-5
clone size: .

CDR3 DNA: TGTGCCAGCAGTTTGGGAGGGGCCCCGAACTATGGCTACACCTTC
CDR3 protein: CASSLGGAPNYGYTF
CDR3 length: 15
D gene: .
J gene: TRBJ1-2
V gene: TRBV12-3/TRBV12-4
clone size: .

CDR3 DNA: TGTGCCAGCAGACCCGGGACAGGGGAAGGAGGCAGGAGGGAGACCCAGTACTTC
CDR3 protein: CASRPGTGEGGRRETQYF
CDR3 length: 18
D gene: TRBD1
J gene: TRBJ2-5
V gene: TRBV7-6
clone size: few

CDR3 DNA: TGTGCCAGCAGCTTAGCGATCAGGGACACTGAAGCTTTCTTT
CDR3 protein: CASSLAIRDTEAFF
CDR3 length: 14
D gene: .
J gene: TRBJ1-1
V gene: TRBV7-6
clone size: few

CDR3 DNA: TGTGCCAGCAGCTTAGATGCCGGGACTAGCGGATACAATGAGCAGTTCTTC
CDR3 protein: CASSLDAGTSGYNEQFF
CDR3 length: 17
D gene: TRBD2
J gene: TRBJ2-1
V gene: TRBV11-3
clone size: .

CDR3 DNA: TGTGCCAGCAGTTCGCCCCAGCGGGGTTGGAAGACCCAGTACTTC
CDR3 protein: CASSSPQRGWKTQYF
CDR3 length: 15
D gene: TRBD2
J gene: TRBJ2-5
V gene: TRBV9
clone size: .

CDR3 DNA: TGTGCCAGCAGCGTAGCTGGTAGCACGAACACCGGGGAGCTGTTTTTT
CDR3 protein: CASSVAGSTNTGELFF
CDR3 length: 16
D gene: .
J gene: TRBJ2-2
V gene: TRBV9
clone size: few

CDR3 DNA: TGTGCCAGCAGCCCAAGTCCAGGGAATAAGCAGCCCCAGCATTTT
CDR3 protein: CASSPSPGNKQPQHF
CDR3 length: 15
D gene: .
J gene: TRBJ1-5
V gene: TRBV7-6
clone size: few

CDR3 DNA: TGTGCCAGCACCCTCTCCTGGCGGGGGGGGATAAGCTCCTACAATGAGCAGTTCTTC
CDR3 protein: CASTLSWRGGISSYNEQFF
CDR3 length: 19
D gene: TRBD2
J gene: TRBJ2-1
V gene: TRBV12-3/TRBV12-4
clone size: .

CDR3 DNA: TGTGCCAGCAGCGTAGGGGGGCAAGTGAACACTGAAGCTTTCTTT
CDR3 protein: CASSVGGQVNTEAFF
CDR3 length: 15
D gene: .
J gene: TRBJ1-1
V gene: TRBV9
clone size: .

CDR3 DNA: TGTGCCAGTAGTCGGGGTAGCGGGAGTGTCACCGGGGAGCTGTTTTTT
CDR3 protein: CASSRGSGSVTGELFF
CDR3 length: 16
D gene: TRBD2
J gene: TRBJ2-2
V gene: TRBV19
clone size: .

CDR3 DNA: TGTGCCAGCAGCTCGAGTCAGGGGGGGACTGAAAAACTGTTTTTT
CDR3 protein: CASSSSQGGTEKLFF
CDR3 length: 15
D gene: TRBD1
J gene: TRBJ1-4
V gene: TRBV3-1
clone size: few

CDR3 DNA: TGCGCCAGCAGCTTGACTAGTAGGTACGAGCAGTACTTC
CDR3 protein: CASSLTSRYEQYF
CDR3 length: 13
D gene: .
J gene: TRBJ2-7
V gene: TRBV5-1
clone size: .

CDR3 DNA: TGTGCCAGCAGCTTGTTTCTCAGGACCGATACCTACAATGAGCAGTTCTTC
CDR3 protein: CASSLFLRTDTYNEQFF
CDR3 length: 17
D gene: .
J gene: TRBJ2-1
V gene: TRBV5-5
clone size: .